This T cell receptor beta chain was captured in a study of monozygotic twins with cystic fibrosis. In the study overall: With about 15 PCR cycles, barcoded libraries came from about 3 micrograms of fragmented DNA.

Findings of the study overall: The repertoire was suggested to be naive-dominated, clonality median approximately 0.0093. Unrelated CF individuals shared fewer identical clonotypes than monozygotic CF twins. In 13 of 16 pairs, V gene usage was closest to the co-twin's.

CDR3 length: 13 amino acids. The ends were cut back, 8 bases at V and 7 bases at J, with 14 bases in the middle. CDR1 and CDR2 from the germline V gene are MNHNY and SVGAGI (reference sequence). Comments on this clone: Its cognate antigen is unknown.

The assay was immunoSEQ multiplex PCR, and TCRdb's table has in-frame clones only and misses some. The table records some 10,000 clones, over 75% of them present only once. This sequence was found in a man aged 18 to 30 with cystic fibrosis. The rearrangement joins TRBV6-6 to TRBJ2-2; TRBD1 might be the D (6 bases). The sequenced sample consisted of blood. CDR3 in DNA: TGTGCCAGCGGGACACCTGAGTACGGGGAGCTGTTTTTT. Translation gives CASGTPEYGELFF.